A selection of T cell receptor beta chains follows, all from one sample in a study of shared clonotypes between healthy human individuals. The method was immunoSEQ multiplex PCR; TCRdb's version includes in-frame clones alone and lacks a portion of them. The sample holds 1 million to 1.2 million clones, around 77% seen once. What was sequenced was memory CD4+ T cells from PBMCs. The origin of the receptors is a man between 18 and 35 years old in good health. Some clones in this sample may be carry-over from other donors' samples. CDR3s include the opening cysteine and the closing phenylalanine or tryptophan. The D gene is left open where the match is weak. Clone size is stated in some rows and not others, as once, few, many or a class when expanded.

J: TRBJ1-3; V: TRBV5-5; length: 17; D: .; size: .; DNA: TGTGCCAGCAGCTTGGCCATTGCGGGCGACTCTGGAAACACCATATATTTT; CDR3: CASSLAIAGDSGNTIYF
J: TRBJ2-7; V: TRBV14; length: 15; D: TRBD2; size: .; DNA: TGTGCCAGCAGCCCAGCGGGACCCCTTGGGTACGAGCAGTACTTC; CDR3: CASSPAGPLGYEQYF
J: TRBJ1-2; V: TRBV7-2; length: 16; D: TRBD1; size: once; DNA: TGTGCCAGCAGCTTAGGTGGGACAGGGGGCCGTGGGGGCTACACCTTC; CDR3: CASSLGGTGGRGGYTF
J: TRBJ2-5; V: TRBV7-3; length: 16; D: TRBD2; size: .; DNA: TGTGCCAGCAGCCTTGGGACTAGCGGAGAAGGGGAGACCCAGTACTTC; CDR3: CASSLGTSGEGETQYF
J: TRBJ2-1; V: TRBV5-4; length: 15; D: TRBD2; size: .; DNA: TGTGCCAGCAGCTTGAGGTCTAGCGGGAGGGCAGAGCAGTTCTTC; CDR3: CASSLRSSGRAEQFF
J: TRBJ2-6; V: TRBV14; length: 18; D: .; size: .; DNA: TGTGCCAGCAGCCAAGCCTTGGGGTCGGGTTCTGGGGCCAACGTCCTGACTTTC; CDR3: CASSQALGSGSGANVLTF
J: TRBJ1-1; V: TRBV7-3; length: 14; D: .; size: once; DNA: TGTGCCAGCAGCGCAAGTCGTATTGAGGGTGAAGCTTTCTTT; CDR3: CASSASRIEGEAFF
J: TRBJ1-2; V: TRBV5-1; length: 15; D: .; size: .; DNA: TGCGCCAGCAGCTTGATGGCAGGGCTTAACTATGGCTACACCTTC; CDR3: CASSLMAGLNYGYTF
J: TRBJ2-7; V: TRBV6-5; length: 14; D: .; size: .; DNA: TGTGCCAGCAGTTCCCCTCTTACCCCCTACGAGCAGTACTTC; CDR3: CASSSPLTPYEQYF
J: TRBJ2-5; V: TRBV4-2; length: 13; D: .; size: .; DNA: TGTGCCAGCAGCTTGGGAGTAGTGGAGACCCAGTACTTC; CDR3: CASSLGVVETQYF
J: TRBJ2-3; V: TRBV28; length: 14; D: TRBD2; size: .; DNA: TGTGCCAGCGTCACACCCGGGGGGGCGGCACCGCAGTATTTT; CDR3: CASVTPGGAAPQYF
J: TRBJ1-4; V: TRBV2; length: 12; D: .; size: .; DNA: TGTGCCAGCATAAGGGGAAATGAAAAACTGTTTTTT; CDR3: CASIRGNEKLFF
J: TRBJ2-1; V: TRBV5-1; length: 15; D: TRBD2; size: .; DNA: TGCGCCAGCAGTAGTAGCGGGAGCTCCTACAATGAGCAGTTCTTC; CDR3: CASSSSGSSYNEQFF
J: TRBJ2-7; V: TRBV5-1; length: 16; D: .; size: .; DNA: TGCGCCAGCAGCTTGGCCATGGACAGTGGATCCTACGAGCAGTACTTC; CDR3: CASSLAMDSGSYEQYF
J: TRBJ2-7; V: TRBV18; length: 13; D: .; size: .; DNA: TGTGCCAGCTCACATGGCGGGACCTACGAGCAGTACTTC; CDR3: CASSHGGTYEQYF
J: TRBJ2-5; V: TRBV19; length: 13; D: TRBD2; size: .; DNA: TGTGCCAGTAGTGGGGGGGTCGGAGAGACCCAGTACTTC; CDR3: CASSGGVGETQYF
J: TRBJ2-5; V: TRBV2; length: 13; D: .; size: .; DNA: TGTGCCGGCGGAAGGGGGGACCAAGAGACCCAGTACTTC; CDR3: CAGGRGDQETQYF
J: TRBJ2-7; V: TRBV29-1; length: 13; D: .; size: .; DNA: TGCAGCGTTGGCCGAACGGGTTCCTACGAGCAGTACTTC; CDR3: CSVGRTGSYEQYF
J: TRBJ1-4; V: TRBV7-2; length: 17; D: .; size: .; DNA: TGTGCCAGCAGCCTTCCGGGACGGCATGCAACTAATGAAAAACTGTTTTTT; CDR3: CASSLPGRHATNEKLFF
J: TRBJ2-2; V: TRBV6-1; length: 15; D: TRBD1; size: .; DNA: TGTGCCAGCCGTGGACAGAGGGGACAGGGTGGGGAGCTGTTTTTT; CDR3: CASRGQRGQGGELFF
J: TRBJ2-7; V: TRBV6-5; length: 13; D: .; size: .; DNA: TGTGCCAGCAGTGGCAGTAGCTCCTACGAGCAGTACTTC; CDR3: CASSGSSSYEQYF
J: TRBJ2-3; V: TRBV9; length: 12; D: .; size: .; DNA: TGTGCCAGCAGCCCCCTCAGGGATACGCAGTATTTT; CDR3: CASSPLRDTQYF
J: TRBJ2-7; V: TRBV28; length: 14; D: .; size: .; DNA: TGTGCCAGCAGACTATCGGGCTCTACCTACGAGCAGTACTTC; CDR3: CASRLSGSTYEQYF
J: TRBJ2-1; V: TRBV19; length: 14; D: .; size: once; DNA: TGTGCCAGTAGTCGGCAGGGGGGTTTCAATGAGCAGTTCTTC; CDR3: CASSRQGGFNEQFF
J: TRBJ1-2; V: TRBV30; length: 12; D: .; size: .; DNA: TGTGCCTGGAGCCGGGGTTCCTATGGCTACACCTTC; CDR3: CAWSRGSYGYTF
J: TRBJ2-7; V: TRBV29-1; length: 12; D: .; size: .; DNA: TGCAGCGTTGGCAGGGTGCCCTACGAGCAGTACTTC; CDR3: CSVGRVPYEQYF
J: TRBJ2-2; V: TRBV4-3; length: 15; D: .; size: .; DNA: TGCGCCAGCAGCCAAGTTTTCGGGTCAGGCGGGGAGCTGTTTTTT; CDR3: CASSQVFGSGGELFF
J: TRBJ2-3; V: TRBV2; length: 12; D: TRBD2; size: .; DNA: TGTGCCAGCAAGGGACTACCCGATACGCAGTATTTT; CDR3: CASKGLPDTQYF
J: TRBJ1-2; V: TRBV6-1; length: 13; D: .; size: .; DNA: TGTGCCAGCAGTGAGGCAGGGCGCGATGGCTACACCTTC; CDR3: CASSEAGRDGYTF
J: TRBJ2-7; V: TRBV7-9; length: 15; D: TRBD1; size: .; DNA: TGTGCCAGCAGCTCGGGAGGGACAGGGGACTACGAGCAGTACTTC; CDR3: CASSSGGTGDYEQYF
J: TRBJ1-2; V: TRBV27; length: 16; D: TRBD1; size: .; DNA: TGTGCCAGCAGCCGAGGGGGACAGGGTGGAGGCTATGGCTACACCTTC; CDR3: CASSRGGQGGGYGYTF
J: TRBJ1-4; V: TRBV6-1; length: 14; D: .; size: .; DNA: TGTGCCAGCACCCCGGGACACCGTAATGAAAAACTGTTTTTT; CDR3: CASTPGHRNEKLFF
J: TRBJ1-1; V: TRBV19; length: 13; D: .; size: few; DNA: TGTGCCAGTAGTAGCGGCCGGGGGACTGAAGCTTTCTTT; CDR3: CASSSGRGTEAFF
J: TRBJ2-2; V: TRBV6-6; length: 12; D: .; size: .; DNA: TGTGCCAGCAGTATACAGGCCGGGGAGCTGTTTTTT; CDR3: CASSIQAGELFF
J: TRBJ1-2; V: TRBV6-1; length: 13; D: .; size: many; DNA: TGTGCCAGCAGTGAGACGGTTTCCTATGGCTACACCTTC; CDR3: CASSETVSYGYTF
J: TRBJ2-6; V: TRBV11-2; length: 17; D: TRBD1; size: .; DNA: TGTGCCAGCAGCTCCTTCGGGACAGCTTCTGGGGCCAACGTCCTGACTTTC; CDR3: CASSSFGTASGANVLTF
J: TRBJ1-1; V: TRBV28; length: 11; D: .; size: .; DNA: TGTGCCAGCACCATAACCGGTGAAGCTTTCTTT; CDR3: CASTITGEAFF